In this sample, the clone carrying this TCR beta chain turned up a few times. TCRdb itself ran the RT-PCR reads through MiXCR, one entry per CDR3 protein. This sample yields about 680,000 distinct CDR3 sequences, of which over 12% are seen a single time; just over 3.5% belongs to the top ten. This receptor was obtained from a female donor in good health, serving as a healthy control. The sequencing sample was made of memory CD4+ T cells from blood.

The chain's CDR3 is CASSSGQGRILAGGYYEQYF. The CDR3 DNA is TGTGCCAGCAGTTCGGGACAGGGTAGAATATTAGCGGGAGGATACTACGAGCAGTACTTC. V is TRBV28 and J is TRBJ2-7, with D possibly TRBD2 on 10 matching bases. CDR1 MDHEN and CDR2 SYDVKM come from the germline V gene. The CDR3 covers 20 residues. Trimming pared 4 bases from V and 3 bases from J, leaving 31 bases between.